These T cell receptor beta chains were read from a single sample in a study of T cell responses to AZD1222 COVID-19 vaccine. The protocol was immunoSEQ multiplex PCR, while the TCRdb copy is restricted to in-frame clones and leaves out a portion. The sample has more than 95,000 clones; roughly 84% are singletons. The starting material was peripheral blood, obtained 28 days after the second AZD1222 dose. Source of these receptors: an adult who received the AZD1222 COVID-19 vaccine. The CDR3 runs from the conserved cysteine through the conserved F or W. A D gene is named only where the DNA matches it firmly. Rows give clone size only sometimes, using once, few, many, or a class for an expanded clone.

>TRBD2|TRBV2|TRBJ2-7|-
TGTGCCAGCAGGGGACTAGCGTGGACCTACGAGCAGTACTTC
CASRGLAWTYEQYF
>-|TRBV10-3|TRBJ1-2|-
TGTGCCATCAGTAAGGACGGAAATAACTATGGCTACACCTTC
CAISKDGNNYGYTF
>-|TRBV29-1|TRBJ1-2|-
TGCAGCGTTGAAGGCGGGATCTATGGCTACACCTTC
CSVEGGIYGYTF
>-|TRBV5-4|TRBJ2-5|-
TGTGCCAGCAGCTTGGCACGACTACAAGAGACCCAGTACTTC
CASSLARLQETQYF
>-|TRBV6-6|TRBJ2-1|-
TGTGCCAGCAGTTACAATCGGTACGCCAACAATGAGCAGTTCTTC
CASSYNRYANNEQFF
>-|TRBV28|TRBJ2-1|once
TGTGCCAGCAGTAAAGGCGGACTGAGCTCCTACAATGAGCAGTTCTTC
CASSKGGLSSYNEQFF
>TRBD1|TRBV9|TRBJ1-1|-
TGTGCCAGCAGCGTAGGACAGGGGGTCACTGAAGCTTTCTTT
CASSVGQGVTEAFF
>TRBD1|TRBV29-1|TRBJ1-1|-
TGCAGCGTGGCCACACAGGGGGCTGAAGCTTTCTTT
CSVATQGAEAFF
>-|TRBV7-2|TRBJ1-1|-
TGTGCCAGCAGCTTGAACACTGAAGCTTTCTTT
CASSLNTEAFF
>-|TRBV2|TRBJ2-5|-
TGTGCCAGCAGTGGACTGGAACAAGAGACCCAGTACTTC
CASSGLEQETQYF
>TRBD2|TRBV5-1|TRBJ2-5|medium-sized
TGCGCCAGCAGCTCCTGGGGGGGACCAAAAGAGACCCAGTACTTC
CASSSWGGPKETQYF
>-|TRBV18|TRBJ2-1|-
TGTGCCAGCTCACGCAACACGATCTACAATGAGCAGTTCTTC
CASSRNTIYNEQFF
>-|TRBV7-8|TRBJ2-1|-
TGTGCCAGCAGCCTCTTGGTGGGGGGAACCTACAATGAGCAGTTCTTC
CASSLLVGGTYNEQFF
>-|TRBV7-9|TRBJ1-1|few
TGTGCCAGCAGCTTTTACAGGGTGGTAGAGGGTGAAGCTTTCTTT
CASSFYRVVEGEAFF
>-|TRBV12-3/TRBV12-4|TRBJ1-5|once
TGTGCCAGCAGTTTAAGTCGTGATCAGCCCCAGCATTTT
CASSLSRDQPQHF
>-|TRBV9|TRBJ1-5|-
TGTGCCAGCAGCGTAGGGGGCGACAATCAGCCCCAGCATTTT
CASSVGGDNQPQHF
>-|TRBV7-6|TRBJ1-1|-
TGTGCCAGCAGCTTACAGGGCTACAACACTGAAGCTTTCTTT
CASSLQGYNTEAFF
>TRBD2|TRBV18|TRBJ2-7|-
TGTGCCAGCTCACCAGGGGGGGGTCGGTACTACGAGCAGTACTTC
CASSPGGGRYYEQYF
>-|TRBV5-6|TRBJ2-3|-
TGTGCCAGCAGCTTCCCAACTTGGACAGATACGCAGTATTTT
CASSFPTWTDTQYF
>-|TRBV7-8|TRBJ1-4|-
TGTGCCAGCAGCTGGGACCGAGACGGGGGCTCTAATGAAAAACTGTTTTTT
CASSWDRDGGSNEKLFF
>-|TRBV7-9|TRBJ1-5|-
TGTGCCAGCAGCTTCGAGGATCGAACCCAGCATTTT
CASSFEDRTQHF
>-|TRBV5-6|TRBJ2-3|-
TGTGCCAGTTTAGACGCTGATACGCAGTATTTT
CASLDADTQYF
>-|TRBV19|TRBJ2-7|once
TGTGCCAGTAGTATAGGGTGGAGCTACGAGCAGTACTTC
CASSIGWSYEQYF
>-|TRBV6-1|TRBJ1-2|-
TGTGCCAGCAGTGAAGCGCCCTCTGGGGGTGGCTACACCTTC
CASSEAPSGGGYTF
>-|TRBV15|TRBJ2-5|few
TGTGCCACCAGCAGAGATTTTATCGGGACCCAAGAGACCCAGTACTTC
CATSRDFIGTQETQYF
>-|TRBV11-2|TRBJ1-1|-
TGTGCCAGCAGCTTAGTTCCAGGTAACACTGAAGCTTTCTTT
CASSLVPGNTEAFF
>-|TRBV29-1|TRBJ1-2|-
TGCAGCGTTGATCTTTTCGGAGGCTACACCTTC
CSVDLFGGYTF
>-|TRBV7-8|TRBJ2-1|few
TGTGCCAGCAGCATCACGACCCCTTTTGGTGAGCAGTTCTTC
CASSITTPFGEQFF
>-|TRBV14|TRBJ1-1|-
TGTGCCAGCAGCCAAGACCCCCGCGCCCAGGAAGCTTTCTTT
CASSQDPRAQEAFF
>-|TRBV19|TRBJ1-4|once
TGTGCCAGTAGACAGACACATATTCGAACTAATGAAAAACTGTTTTTT
CASRQTHIRTNEKLFF
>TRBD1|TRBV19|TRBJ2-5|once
TGTGCCAGTAGTACCCGGGACAGGGAGACCCAGTACTTC
CASSTRDRETQYF
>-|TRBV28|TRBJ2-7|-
TGTGCCAGCAGTCAAGACCCCACGTTCGAGCAGTACTTC
CASSQDPTFEQYF
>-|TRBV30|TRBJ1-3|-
TGTGCCTGGAGTAATTACTGGAGCTCTGGAAACACCATATATTTT
CAWSNYWSSGNTIYF
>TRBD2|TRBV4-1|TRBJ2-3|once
TGCGCCAGCAGCCAAGATGGAGCTGGCGGGGGGCGCACAGATACGCAGTATTTT
CASSQDGAGGGRTDTQYF
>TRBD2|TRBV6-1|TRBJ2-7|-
TGTGCCAGCAGTGATAGCGGGACTGTAGCCTACGAGCAGTACTTC
CASSDSGTVAYEQYF
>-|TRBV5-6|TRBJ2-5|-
TGTGCCAGCAGCCCTATCAGACAGACCAACCAAGAGACCCAGTACTTC
CASSPIRQTNQETQYF
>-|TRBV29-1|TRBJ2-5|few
TGCAGCGTTGTATTACCAGGAGAGTCACAAGAGACCCAGTACTTC
CSVVLPGESQETQYF
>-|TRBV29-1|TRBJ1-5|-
TGCAGCGCGGGGCCAGGGAACAATCAGCCCCAGCATTTT
CSAGPGNNQPQHF
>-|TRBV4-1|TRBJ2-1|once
TGCGCCAGCAGAGTCGTTCCTAGCGCTTACAATGAGCAGTTCTTC
CASRVVPSAYNEQFF
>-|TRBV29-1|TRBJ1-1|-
TGCAGCGTTGATGCGGCGAACACTGAAGCTTTCTTT
CSVDAANTEAFF
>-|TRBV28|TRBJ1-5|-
TGTGCCAGCAGTTTACCAGGGAATAGCAATCAGCCCCAGCATTTT
CASSLPGNSNQPQHF
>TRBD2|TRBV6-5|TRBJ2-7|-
TGTGCCAGCAGCCGAGCTAGCGGGGGAATCTACGAGCAGTACTTC
CASSRASGGIYEQYF
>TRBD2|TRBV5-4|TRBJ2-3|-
TGTGCCAGCAGCCCGACTGGGGCGGGGGGCGTAGGAGATACGCAGTATTTT
CASSPTGAGGVGDTQYF
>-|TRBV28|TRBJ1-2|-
TGTGCCAGCAGAGAAGGTGGGGCACGGGATGGCTACACCTTC
CASREGGARDGYTF
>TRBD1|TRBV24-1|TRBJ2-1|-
TGTGCCACCAGTGATTTGCGGACAGGGACGTCCTACAATGAGCAGTTCTTC
CATSDLRTGTSYNEQFF
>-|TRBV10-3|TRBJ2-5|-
TGTGCCATCAGTGACAGGTCACACGGAGAGACCCAGTACTTC
CAISDRSHGETQYF
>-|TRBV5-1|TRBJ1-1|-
TGCGCCAGCAGCTTGGGAGACCAGCCCACTGAAGCTTTCTTT
CASSLGDQPTEAFF
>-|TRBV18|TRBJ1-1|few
TGTGCCAGCTCACCCCCGAACACTGAAGCTTTCTTT
CASSPPNTEAFF
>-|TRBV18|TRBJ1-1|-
TGTGCCAGCTCACCAGTGCACACTGAAGCTTTCTTT
CASSPVHTEAFF
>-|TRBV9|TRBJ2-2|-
TGTGCCAGCAGCGTATGGGGGGAGGAGCTGTTTTTT
CASSVWGEELFF
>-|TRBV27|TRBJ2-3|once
TGTGCCAGCAGTTTCTCTACCCCGGCGGGGACAGATACGCAGTATTTT
CASSFSTPAGTDTQYF
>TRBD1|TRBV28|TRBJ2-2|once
TGTGCCAGCAGTCTAGGACAGGGCACCGGGGAGCTGTTTTTT
CASSLGQGTGELFF
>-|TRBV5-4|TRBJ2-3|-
TGTGCCAGCAGCTTGGGAGGCCCTAGCACAGATACGCAGTATTTT
CASSLGGPSTDTQYF
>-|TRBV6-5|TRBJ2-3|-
TGTGCCAGCAGTTACTCGTTGGATACGCAGTATTTT
CASSYSLDTQYF
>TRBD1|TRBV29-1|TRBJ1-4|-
TGCAGCGTTGTTGGACAGGGGACTAATGAAAAACTGTTTTTT
CSVVGQGTNEKLFF
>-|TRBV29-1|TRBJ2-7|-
TGCAGCGTTGCTCCGGGATTGGGCGAGCAGTACTTC
CSVAPGLGEQYF
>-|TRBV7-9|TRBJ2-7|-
TGTGCCAGCAGCCATAGATACGAGCAGTACTTC
CASSHRYEQYF
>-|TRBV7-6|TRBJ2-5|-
TGTGCCAGCAGCTTAGCCACCCTAGAGACCCAGTACTTC
CASSLATLETQYF
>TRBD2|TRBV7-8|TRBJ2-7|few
TGTGCCAGCAGCTGGACTAGCGGGAGGGCCGAGCAGTACTTC
CASSWTSGRAEQYF